This is a list of T cell receptor beta chains from one sample in a study of Tregs in tolerant kidney transplant recipients. Clones were sequenced by immunoSEQ multiplex PCR, and TCRdb holds only the in-frame ones, with some missing. The table has fewer than 20,000 clones, 75% to 85% seen once. The sequenced material came from Tregs from blood. The receptors were sampled from a human donor in good health. Each CDR3 is given with its conserved first and last residue. The order of the fields is D gene, V gene, J gene, clone size, CDR3 protein, CDR3 DNA. The D gene is left open where the match is weak. The listing skips clone size in some rows; elsewhere it reads once, few, many or a size class.

.,TRBV6-5,TRBJ2-1,.,CASSPTLLRNEQFF,TGTGCCAGCAGTCCAACCCTACTCCGCAATGAGCAGTTCTTC
TRBD2,TRBV7-2,TRBJ2-1,.,CASSLGTSGVGEQFF,TGTGCCAGCAGCTTAGGGACTAGCGGTGTCGGGGAGCAGTTCTTC
.,TRBV5-4,TRBJ1-4,.,CASSSRRGGREEKLFF,TGTGCCAGCAGCTCCCGGAGGGGGGGGCGAGAGGAAAAACTGTTTTTT
.,TRBV7-2,TRBJ1-1,few,CASSSQGRYEAFF,TGTGCCAGCAGCTCGCAGGGCCGGTATGAAGCTTTCTTT
.,TRBV11-3,TRBJ2-3,.,CASSLGFVTDTQYF,TGTGCCAGCAGCTTAGGATTTGTTACAGATACGCAGTATTTT
.,TRBV5-1,TRBJ2-5,.,CASRVLGLGETQYF,TGCGCCAGCAGAGTCCTGGGGCTAGGGGAGACCCAGTACTTC
.,TRBV7-4,TRBJ2-6,.,CASSISRSQSRANVLTF,TGTGCCAGCAGCATATCCCGCTCACAAAGTCGGGCCAACGTCCTGACTTTC
.,TRBV28,TRBJ2-6,.,CASSLDRRFSGANVLTF,TGTGCCAGCAGTTTAGACCGACGATTTTCTGGGGCCAACGTCCTGACTTTC
TRBD1,TRBV19,TRBJ2-7,.,CASSSPGQIPYEQYF,TGTGCCAGTAGTTCTCCGGGACAGATCCCCTACGAGCAGTACTTC
TRBD1,TRBV10-3,TRBJ2-7,.,CAIRGQGFNEQYF,TGTGCCATCCGGGGACAGGGTTTCAACGAGCAGTACTTC
TRBD2,TRBV2,TRBJ2-1,.,CASIMGASGAYNEQFF,TGTGCCAGCATCATGGGGGCTAGCGGGGCCTACAATGAGCAGTTCTTC
.,TRBV19,TRBJ1-4,.,CASSVPPKLFF,TGTGCCAGTAGTGTCCCCCCCAAACTGTTTTTT
.,TRBV9,TRBJ1-2,once,CASSVSGVESGYTF,TGTGCCAGCAGCGTATCCGGTGTCGAGAGCGGCTACACCTTC
.,TRBV11-2,TRBJ1-1,.,CASRRTGNTEAFF,TGTGCCAGCAGGCGGACGGGGAACACTGAAGCTTTCTTT
TRBD2,TRBV12-5,TRBJ2-1,.,CASGDGVPWEAGGGNEQFF,TGTGCTAGTGGCGACGGGGTACCTTGGGAAGCGGGAGGCGGCAATGAGCAGTTCTTC
.,TRBV29-1,TRBJ2-3,once,CSVEVVRLSTDTQYF,TGCAGCGTTGAAGTCGTGCGACTGTCCACAGATACGCAGTATTTT
TRBD1,TRBV18,TRBJ1-1,.,CASSQDMRGPEAFF,TGTGCCAGCTCACAGGACATGAGGGGGCCTGAAGCTTTCTTT
TRBD1,TRBV6-6,TRBJ2-7,.,CASSYIFGAGGGEQYF,TGTGCCAGCAGTTACATTTTCGGCGCAGGGGGTGGCGAGCAGTACTTC
.,TRBV4-3,TRBJ1-3,.,CASSQLLGPKNTIYF,TGCGCCAGCAGCCAGCTTTTGGGTCCTAAAAACACCATATATTTT
.,TRBV5-5,TRBJ1-2,.,CASSLGPGQHYGYTF,TGTGCCAGCAGCTTAGGCCCTGGACAGCACTATGGCTACACCTTC
TRBD1,TRBV29-1,TRBJ1-1,.,CSVDRSTGAPEAFF,TGCAGCGTTGACCGAAGTACAGGGGCCCCTGAAGCTTTCTTT
.,TRBV11-3,TRBJ1-1,.,CASSSHREDGNTEAFF,TGTGCCAGCAGCTCCCACAGGGAGGATGGGAACACTGAAGCTTTCTTT
.,TRBV9,TRBJ1-1,.,CASSVAGWGGTEAFF,TGTGCCAGCAGCGTAGCGGGTTGGGGAGGGACTGAAGCTTTCTTT
.,TRBV5-1,TRBJ2-4,once,CATTRPGALAKNIQYF,TGCGCCACCACTCGTCCAGGGGCGTTAGCCAAAAACATTCAGTACTTC
.,TRBV5-4,TRBJ2-5,.,CASSSKGKSDETQYF,TGTGCCAGCAGCTCGAAGGGAAAGTCGGACGAGACCCAGTACTTC
TRBD1,TRBV30,TRBJ1-2,.,CAFWTGGNYGYTF,TGTGCCTTCTGGACAGGGGGGAACTATGGCTACACCTTC
.,TRBV11-1,TRBJ2-5,.,CASSPNRERKTQYF,TGTGCCAGCAGCCCAAACAGGGAAAGAAAGACCCAGTACTTC
.,TRBV19,TRBJ1-2,.,CASSHLGSNYGYTF,TGTGCCAGTAGCCACCTAGGGTCTAACTATGGCTACACCTTC
.,TRBV10-3,TRBJ2-5,once,CASALALGETQYF,TGTGCCAGCGCTCTAGCACTAGGAGAGACCCAGTACTTC
TRBD1,TRBV27,TRBJ2-7,.,CANPRDRGLEQYF,TGTGCCAACCCCCGGGACAGGGGGCTCGAGCAGTACTTC
.,TRBV6-6,TRBJ1-1,.,CASSYSSQGNAEAFF,TGTGCCAGCAGTTACTCGAGTCAGGGGAACGCTGAAGCTTTCTTT
TRBD1,TRBV5-4,TRBJ1-2,.,CASSSDRADGYTF,TGTGCCAGCAGCTCGGACAGGGCGGACGGCTACACCTTC
.,TRBV27,TRBJ2-1,.,CASSLRQSNEQFF,TGTGCCAGCAGTTTAAGACAGAGCAATGAACAGTTCTTC
TRBD2,TRBV4-3,TRBJ2-3,once,CASSRGGTDTQYF,TGCGCCAGCAGTCGCGGGGGGACGGATACGCAGTATTTT
.,TRBV6-4,TRBJ1-2,once,CASSDSKLIWGFKGNGYTF,TGTGCCAGCAGTGACTCGAAACTGATATGGGGTTTTAAAGGTAATGGCTACACCTTC
TRBD1,TRBV18,TRBJ2-3,.,CASSQATGGSADTQYF,TGTGCCAGCTCCCAGGCGACAGGGGGCTCTGCAGATACGCAGTATTTT
.,TRBV15,TRBJ2-2,.,CATSRDGGTGELFF,TGTGCCACCAGCAGAGATGGGGGCACCGGGGAGCTGTTTTTT
.,TRBV30,TRBJ2-3,.,CAWRGIGTDTQYF,TGTGCCTGGAGAGGTATAGGCACAGATACGCAGTATTTT
.,TRBV6-6,TRBJ1-6,.,CASQPPGGGNSPLHF,TGTGCCAGCCAACCTCCCGGAGGGGGTAATTCACCCCTCCACTTT
.,TRBV7-2,TRBJ2-5,.,CASSGWTEPETQYF,TGTGCCAGCAGCGGTTGGACCGAGCCGGAGACCCAGTACTTC
.,TRBV4-2,TRBJ2-1,.,CASSLGSGINEQFF,TGTGCCAGCAGCCTGGGGTCCGGGATCAATGAGCAGTTCTTC
.,TRBV5-1,TRBJ1-1,.,CASSLSVLTEAFF,TGCGCCAGCAGCTTGTCAGTCCTCACTGAAGCTTTCTTT